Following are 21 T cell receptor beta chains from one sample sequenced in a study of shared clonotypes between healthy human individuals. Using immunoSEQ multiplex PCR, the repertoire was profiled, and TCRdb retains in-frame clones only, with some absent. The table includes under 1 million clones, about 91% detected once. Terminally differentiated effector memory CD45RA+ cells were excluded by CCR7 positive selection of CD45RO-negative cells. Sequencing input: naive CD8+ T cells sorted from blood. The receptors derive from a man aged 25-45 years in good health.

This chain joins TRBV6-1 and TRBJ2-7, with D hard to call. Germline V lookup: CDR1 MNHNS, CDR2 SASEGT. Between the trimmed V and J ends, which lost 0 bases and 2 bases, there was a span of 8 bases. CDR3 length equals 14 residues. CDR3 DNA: TGTGCCAGCAGTGAAGCGTCCGGAACCTACGAGCAGTACTTC. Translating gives CASSEASGTYEQYF.

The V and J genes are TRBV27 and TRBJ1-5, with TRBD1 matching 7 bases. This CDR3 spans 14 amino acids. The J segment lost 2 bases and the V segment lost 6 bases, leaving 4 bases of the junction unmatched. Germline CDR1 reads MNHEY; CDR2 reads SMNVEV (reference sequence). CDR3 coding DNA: TGTGCCAGCAGCAAGGGGGCTGGCAATCAGCCCCAGCATTTT. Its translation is CASSKGAGNQPQHF.

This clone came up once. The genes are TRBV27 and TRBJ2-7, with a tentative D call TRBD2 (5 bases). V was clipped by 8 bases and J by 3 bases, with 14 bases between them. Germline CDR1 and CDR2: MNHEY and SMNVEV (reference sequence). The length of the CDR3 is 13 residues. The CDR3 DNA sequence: TGTGCCAGCGCCACAGCGGCGCTCTACGAGCAGTACTTC. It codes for CASATAALYEQYF.

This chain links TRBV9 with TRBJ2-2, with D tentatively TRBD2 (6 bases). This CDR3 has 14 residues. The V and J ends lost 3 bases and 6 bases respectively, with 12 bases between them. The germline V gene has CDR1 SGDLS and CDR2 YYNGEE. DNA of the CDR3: TGTGCCAGCAGCGAGACTAGTTATTCCGGGGAGCTGTTTTTT. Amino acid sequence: CASSETSYSGELFF. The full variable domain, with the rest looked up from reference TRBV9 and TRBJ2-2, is DSGVTQTPKHLITATGQRVTLRCSPRSGDLSVYWYQQSLDQGLQFLIQYYNGEERAKGNILERFSAQQFPDLHSELNLSSLELGDSALYFCASSETSYSGELFFGEGSRLTVL.

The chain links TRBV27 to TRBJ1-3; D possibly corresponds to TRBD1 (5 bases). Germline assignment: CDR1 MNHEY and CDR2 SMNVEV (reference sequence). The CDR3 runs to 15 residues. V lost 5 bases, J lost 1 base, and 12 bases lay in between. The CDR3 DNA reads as TGTGCCAGCAGTCTCTATAAGGGGTCTGGAAACACCATATATTTT. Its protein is CASSLYKGSGNTIYF.

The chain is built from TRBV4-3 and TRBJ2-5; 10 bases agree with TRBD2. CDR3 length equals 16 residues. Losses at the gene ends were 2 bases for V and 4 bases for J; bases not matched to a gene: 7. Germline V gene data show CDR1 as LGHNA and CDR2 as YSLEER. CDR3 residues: CASSQQSGRATETQYF. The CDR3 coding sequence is TGCGCCAGCAGCCAACAAAGCGGGAGGGCCACAGAGACCCAGTACTTC.

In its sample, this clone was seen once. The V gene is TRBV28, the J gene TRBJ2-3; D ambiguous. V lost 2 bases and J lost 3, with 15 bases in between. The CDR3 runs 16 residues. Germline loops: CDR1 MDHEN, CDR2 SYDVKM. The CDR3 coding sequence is TGTGCCAGCAGTTTAGTTGCCAGGAGATTTACAGATACGCAGTATTTT. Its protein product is CASSLVARRFTDTQYF. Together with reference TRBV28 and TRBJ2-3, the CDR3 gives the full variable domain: DVKVTQSSRYLVKRTGEKVFLECVQDMDHENMFWYRQDPGLGLRLIYFSYDVKMKEKGDIPEGYSVSREKKERFSLILESASTNQTSMYLCASSLVARRFTDTQYFGPGTRLTVL.

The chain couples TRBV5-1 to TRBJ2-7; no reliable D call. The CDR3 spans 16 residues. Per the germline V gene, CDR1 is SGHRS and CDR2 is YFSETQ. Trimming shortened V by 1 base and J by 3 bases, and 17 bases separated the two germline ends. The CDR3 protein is CASSLLAPHQFYEQYF. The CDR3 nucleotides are TGCGCCAGCAGCTTGCTCGCCCCACATCAATTCTACGAGCAGTACTTC.

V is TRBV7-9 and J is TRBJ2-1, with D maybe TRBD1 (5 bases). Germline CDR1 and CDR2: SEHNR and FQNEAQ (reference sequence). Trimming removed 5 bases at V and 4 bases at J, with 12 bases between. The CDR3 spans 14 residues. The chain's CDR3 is CASSNPTDYNEQFF. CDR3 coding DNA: TGTGCCAGCAGCAACCCGACAGATTACAATGAGCAGTTCTTC.

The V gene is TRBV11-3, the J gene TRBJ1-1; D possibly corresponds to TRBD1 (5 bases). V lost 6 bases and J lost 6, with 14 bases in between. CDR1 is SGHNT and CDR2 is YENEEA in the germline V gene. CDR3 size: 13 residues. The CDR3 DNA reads TGTGCCAGCAGTCTGGGTGGGGACGCTGAAGCTTTCTTT. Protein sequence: CASSLGGDAEAFF.

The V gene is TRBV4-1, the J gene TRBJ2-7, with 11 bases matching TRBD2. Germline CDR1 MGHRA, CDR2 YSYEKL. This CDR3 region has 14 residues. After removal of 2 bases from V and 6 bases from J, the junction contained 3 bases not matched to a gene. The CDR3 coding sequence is TGCGCCAGCAGCCAATGGCTAGCGGGAGGCGAGCAGTACTTC. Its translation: CASSQWLAGGEQYF.

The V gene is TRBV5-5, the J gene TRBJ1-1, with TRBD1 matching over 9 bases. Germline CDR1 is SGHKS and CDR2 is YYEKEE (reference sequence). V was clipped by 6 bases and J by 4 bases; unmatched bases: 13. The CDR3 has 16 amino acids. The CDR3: CASTLVGQGYVTEAFF. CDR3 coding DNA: TGTGCCAGCACCCTGGTGGGACAGGGATACGTCACTGAAGCTTTCTTT.

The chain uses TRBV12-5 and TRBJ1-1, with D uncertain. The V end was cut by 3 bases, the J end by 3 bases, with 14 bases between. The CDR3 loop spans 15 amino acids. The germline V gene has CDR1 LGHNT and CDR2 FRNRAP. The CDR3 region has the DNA TGTGCTAGTGGTTTTGGAGGCGTAACGGACACTGAAGCTTTCTTT. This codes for CASGFGGVTDTEAFF.

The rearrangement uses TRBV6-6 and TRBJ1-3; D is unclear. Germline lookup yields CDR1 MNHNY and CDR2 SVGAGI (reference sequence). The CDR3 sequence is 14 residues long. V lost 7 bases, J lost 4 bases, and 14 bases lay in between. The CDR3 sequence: CASTLRDSGNTIYF. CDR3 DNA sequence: TGTGCCAGCACCCTCAGAGACTCCGGAAACACCATATATTTT.

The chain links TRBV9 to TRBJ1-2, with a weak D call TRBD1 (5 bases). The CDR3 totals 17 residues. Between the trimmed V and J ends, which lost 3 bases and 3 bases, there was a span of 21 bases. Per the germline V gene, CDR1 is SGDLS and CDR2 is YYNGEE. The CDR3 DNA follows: TGTGCCAGCAGCGCATCAATCCCCCAGGGAACCCACTATGGCTACACCTTC. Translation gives CASSASIPQGTHYGYTF. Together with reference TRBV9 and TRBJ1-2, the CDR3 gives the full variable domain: DSGVTQTPKHLITATGQRVTLRCSPRSGDLSVYWYQQSLDQGLQFLIQYYNGEERAKGNILERFSAQQFPDLHSELNLSSLELGDSALYFCASSASIPQGTHYGYTFGSGTRLTVV.

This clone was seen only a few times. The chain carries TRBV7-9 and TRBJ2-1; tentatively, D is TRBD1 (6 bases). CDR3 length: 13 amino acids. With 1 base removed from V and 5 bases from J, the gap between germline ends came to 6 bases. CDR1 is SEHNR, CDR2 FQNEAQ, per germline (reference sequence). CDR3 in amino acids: CASSLGDNNEQFF. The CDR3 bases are TGTGCCAGCAGCTTAGGGGACAACAATGAGCAGTTCTTC.

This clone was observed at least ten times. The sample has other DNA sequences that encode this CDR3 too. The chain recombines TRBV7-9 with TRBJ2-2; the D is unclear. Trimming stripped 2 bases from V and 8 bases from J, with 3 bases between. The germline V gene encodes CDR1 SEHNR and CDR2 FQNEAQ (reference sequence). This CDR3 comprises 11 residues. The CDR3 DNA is TGTGCCAGCAGCTTATTTGGGGAGCTGTTTTTT. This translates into CASSLFGELFF.

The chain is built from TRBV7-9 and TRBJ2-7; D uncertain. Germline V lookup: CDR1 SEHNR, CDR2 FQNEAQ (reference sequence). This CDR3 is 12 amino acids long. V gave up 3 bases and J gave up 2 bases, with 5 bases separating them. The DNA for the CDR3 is TGTGCCAGCAGCTTTACGGCCTACGAGCAGTACTTC. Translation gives CASSFTAYEQYF.

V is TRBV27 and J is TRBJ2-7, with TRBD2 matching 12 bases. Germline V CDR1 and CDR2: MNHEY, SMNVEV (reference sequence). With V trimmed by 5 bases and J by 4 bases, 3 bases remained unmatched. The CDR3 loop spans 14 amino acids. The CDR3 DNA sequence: TGTGCCAGCAGTCGACTAGCGGGAGCTTACGAGCAGTACTTC. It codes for CASSRLAGAYEQYF.

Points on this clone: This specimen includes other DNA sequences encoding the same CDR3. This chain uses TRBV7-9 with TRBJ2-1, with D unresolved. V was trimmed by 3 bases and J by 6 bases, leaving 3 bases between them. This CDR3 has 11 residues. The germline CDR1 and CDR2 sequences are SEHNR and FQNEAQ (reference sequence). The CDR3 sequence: CASSLANEQFF. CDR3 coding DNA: TGTGCCAGCAGCTTGGCCAATGAGCAGTTCTTC.

In DNA form, the CDR3 reads TGCAGCGTTGCGTCGACAAGTCAAGAGACCCAGTACTTC. It encodes CSVASTSQETQYF. The chain employs TRBV29-1 and TRBJ2-5, with D hard to call. Trimming pared 4 bases from V and 2 bases from J, leaving 11 bases between. In germline, CDR1 is SQVTM, CDR2 ANQGSEA. This CDR3 has 13 residues.